This T cell receptor beta chain was captured in a study of CD8+CD57+ T cells in acquired aplastic anemia. Study background: Sorted cells (CD4+ and CD8+) yielded DNA amounts that averaged 3.2 ug.

Before being chosen for sequencing, patients had shown CD8+CD57+ cell expansion by flow cytometry. TCR beta VDJ and CDR3 profiles were obtained from a genomic DNA template. TCRdb fed the reads into MiXCR, producing one record per CDR3 protein. The table has hundreds of thousands of distinct CDR3 sequences, around 30% seen once. Sequencing used sorted CD4+, CD8+, or CD8+CD57+ T cells (not recorded which) from PBMCs. This clonotype was sampled from a human donor with aplastic anemia.

In nucleotides, the CDR3 is TGTGCCAGCAGTGTCTATGCGGACAGGTCGGAAAAACTGTTTTTT. Amino acid sequence: CASSVYADRSEKLFF. The chain uses TRBV25-1 and TRBJ1-4; TRBD1 matches at 7 bases. Germline assignment: CDR1 MGHDK and CDR2 SYGVNS. Unmatched junction bases numbered 10, after V lost 4 bases and J lost 8 bases. The CDR3 covers 15 residues.